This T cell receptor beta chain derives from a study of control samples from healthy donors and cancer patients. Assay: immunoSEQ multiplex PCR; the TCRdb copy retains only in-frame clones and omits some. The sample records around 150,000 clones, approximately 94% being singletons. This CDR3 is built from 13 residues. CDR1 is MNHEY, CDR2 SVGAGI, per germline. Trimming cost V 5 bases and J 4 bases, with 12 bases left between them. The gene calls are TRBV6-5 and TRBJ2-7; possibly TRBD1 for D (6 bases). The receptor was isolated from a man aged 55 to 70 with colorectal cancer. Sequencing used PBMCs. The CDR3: CASSRLRGYEQYF. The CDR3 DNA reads TGTGCCAGCAGTCGCCTCAGGGGTTACGAGCAGTACTTC.